The present TCR beta chain was sequenced within a study of T cell changes during pregnancy in multiple sclerosis. The assay was immunoSEQ multiplex PCR, and TCRdb's table has in-frame clones only and misses some. The sample carries roughly 100,000 clones, around 93% recorded once. The length of the CDR3 is 16 residues. Germline lookup yields CDR1 LNHDA and CDR2 SQIVND (reference sequence). Trimming pared 4 bases from V and 3 bases from J, leaving 16 bases between. The sequencing here drew on peripheral blood, taken after pregnancy. The V gene is TRBV19, the J gene TRBJ1-5; possible D gene TRBD1, 6 bases. The TCR sequence derives from a female donor with multiple sclerosis, enrolled in a pregnancy study. The CDR3 protein is CASSTYTGILNQPQHF. CDR3 coding DNA: TGTGCCAGTAGTACCTACACAGGGATCCTCAATCAGCCCCAGCATTTT.